What follows are 9 T cell receptor beta chains derived from one specimen sequenced in a study of T cell responses to AZD1222 COVID-19 vaccine. The assay was immunoSEQ multiplex PCR, and TCRdb's table has in-frame clones only and misses some. In the table there are 180,000 or so clones, roughly nine tenths of which are singletons. The sequencing here drew on peripheral blood, taken on day 0 of AZD1222 vaccination. Receptors originate from an adult in good health.

This clone was observed a handful of times. V usage is TRBV27 and J usage is TRBJ1-1; D is perhaps TRBD1 (6 bases). The V end was cut by 2 bases, the J end by 10 bases, with 26 bases between. In germline, CDR1 is MNHEY, CDR2 SMNVEV (reference sequence). The CDR3 spans 17 residues. The chain's CDR3 is CASSLAWGKQGATSAFF. CDR3 nucleotide sequence: TGTGCCAGCAGTTTAGCCTGGGGAAAACAGGGAGCCACATCAGCTTTCTTT.

The rearrangement links TRBV6-5 to TRBJ2-7, with D perhaps matching TRBD2 (6 bases). Per the germline V gene, CDR1 is MNHEY and CDR2 is SVGAGI. The V end was cut by 2 bases, the J end by 3 bases, with 14 bases between. The CDR3 runs 15 residues. The CDR3: CASSYGGLGNYEQYF. The CDR3 bases are TGTGCCAGCAGTTACGGGGGACTCGGAAACTACGAGCAGTACTTC.

The J gene is TRBJ1-5, the V gene TRBV2; D gene unclear. Per germline, CDR1 SNHLY and CDR2 FYNNEI. The V end lost 9 bases, the J end lost 0 bases, and 12 bases lay between the germline ends. The CDR3 has 14 amino acids. The CDR3 here is CASDTNYSNQPQHF. The DNA of the CDR3 is TGTGCCAGTGATACTAACTATAGCAATCAGCCCCAGCATTTT.

This chain connects TRBV6-6 to TRBJ2-3; D ambiguous. V was shortened by 6 bases and J by 0 bases, with 13 bases between the two germline ends. Germline assignment: CDR1 MNHNY and CDR2 SVGAGI (reference sequence). The CDR3 is 15 residues long. The CDR3 region has the DNA TGTGCCAGCAGACCGCCATCAACCAGCACAGATACGCAGTATTTT. It translates to CASRPPSTSTDTQYF.

The chain links TRBV6-1 to TRBJ1-1; D gene ambiguous. V lost 2 bases, J lost 4 bases, and 11 bases lay in between. Germline V lookup: CDR1 MNHNS, CDR2 SASEGT. CDR3 size: 14 residues. CDR3 loop: CASSETRMRTEAFF. The CDR3 region has the DNA TGTGCCAGCAGTGAAACCCGTATGCGCACTGAAGCTTTCTTT.

The gene calls are TRBV19 and TRBJ1-2; 10 bases are a match to TRBD1. CDR1 LNHDA and CDR2 SQIVND come from the germline V gene (reference sequence). The CDR3 covers 16 residues. Trimming took 4 bases from V and 5 from J; bases not matched to a gene: 10. DNA for the CDR3: TGTGCCAGTAGTACGCCCCGGGACAGGGGTTTGTATGGCTACACCTTC. It specifies CASSTPRDRGLYGYTF.

V and J are TRBV19 and TRBJ1-1, with 9 bases that match TRBD1. From germline, CDR1 is LNHDA and CDR2 SQIVND (reference sequence). J lost 7 bases, V lost 3 bases, and 12 bases had no gene match. The CDR3 totals 16 residues. CDR3 bases: TGTGCCAGTAGTATTACCGGGACAGGGATACAAGGTGAAGCTTTCTTT. Protein sequence: CASSITGTGIQGEAFF.

This clone occurred once. The V gene is TRBV7-6, the J gene TRBJ1-4, with unresolved D. Trimming left V 5 bases short and J 5 bases short, with 15 bases between. The CDR3 contains 15 residues. From germline, CDR1 is SGHVS and CDR2 FNYEAQ. The CDR3 DNA is TGTGCCAGCAGCCCCCACCGCGGGATAAATGAAAAACTGTTTTTT. This sequence encodes CASSPHRGINEKLFF.

The chain uses TRBV25-1 and TRBJ2-3; unclear D gene. The CDR3 is 13 amino acids. V dropped 9 bases and J dropped 1 base, with 11 bases sitting between them. Germline assignment: CDR1 MGHDK and CDR2 SYGVNS. The CDR3 sequence: CARRRHRTDTQYF. The CDR3 DNA reads TGTGCCAGACGTAGGCACCGCACAGATACGCAGTATTTT.